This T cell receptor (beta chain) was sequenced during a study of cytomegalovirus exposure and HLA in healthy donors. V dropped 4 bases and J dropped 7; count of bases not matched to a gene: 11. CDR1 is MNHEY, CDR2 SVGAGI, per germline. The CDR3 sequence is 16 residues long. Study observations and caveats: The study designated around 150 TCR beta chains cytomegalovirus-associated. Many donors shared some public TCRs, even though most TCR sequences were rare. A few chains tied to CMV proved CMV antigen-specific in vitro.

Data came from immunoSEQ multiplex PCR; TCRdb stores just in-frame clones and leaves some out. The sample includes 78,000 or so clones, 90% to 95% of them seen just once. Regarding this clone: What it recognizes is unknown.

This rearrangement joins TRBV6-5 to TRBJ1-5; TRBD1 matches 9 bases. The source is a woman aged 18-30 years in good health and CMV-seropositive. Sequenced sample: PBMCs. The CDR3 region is CASSSYTGGARQPQHF. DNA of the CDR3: TGTGCCAGCAGTTCCTACACAGGGGGCGCACGGCAGCCCCAGCATTTT.